A selection of T cell receptor beta chains follows, all from one sample in a study of blood T cell repertoires in COVID-19. The method was immunoSEQ multiplex PCR; TCRdb's version includes in-frame clones alone and lacks a portion of them. This table holds under 250,000 clones, 86% found once. Material for sequencing was peripheral blood. Receptors originate from a woman aged 55-69 years who had recovered from COVID-19. Both conserved end residues are part of each CDR3. Fields, in order: CDR3 length, V gene, clone size, J gene, D gene, CDR3 DNA, CDR3 protein. A D gene is named only where the DNA matches it firmly. Only part of the rows carry a size: once, few, many, or a class if the clone is expanded.

12	TRBV14	.	TRBJ2-5	.	TGTGCCAGCAGCCAAACGAGAGAGACCCAGTACTTC	CASSQTRETQYF
15	TRBV7-3	.	TRBJ1-1	.	TGTGCCAGCAGCTTAGCGGGGGGCAGCGTCACTGAAGCTTTCTTT	CASSLAGGSVTEAFF
15	TRBV19	.	TRBJ1-3	TRBD1	TGTGCCAGTAGGATGGACAGGGCGACGGGAAACACCATATATTTT	CASRMDRATGNTIYF
16	TRBV6-2/TRBV6-3	.	TRBJ1-5	.	TGTGCCAGCAGTTACTCCATTCAGTATAGCAATCAGCCCCAGCATTTT	CASSYSIQYSNQPQHF
16	TRBV11-3	.	TRBJ2-5	TRBD2	TGTGCCAGCAGCCAGCGCTTTGCGGGGGGGCTAGAGACCCAGTACTTC	CASSQRFAGGLETQYF
16	TRBV5-6	.	TRBJ2-5	TRBD1	TGTGCCAGCAGGCGGGTGGGGACAGGGGAAGAAGAGACCCAGTACTTC	CASRRVGTGEEETQYF
16	TRBV27	.	TRBJ1-3	.	TGTGCCAGCAGTGCCTTGGGGGGGCCTAGGCGAAACACCATATATTTT	CASSALGGPRRNTIYF
13	TRBV25-1	.	TRBJ2-1	.	TGTGCCAGCAGTGAAGTCGAGGGGGGGCGGCAGTTCTTC	CASSEVEGGRQFF
13	TRBV15	.	TRBJ2-3	.	TGTGCCACCAGCACCCACGGGGCAGATACGCAGTATTTT	CATSTHGADTQYF
13	TRBV19	.	TRBJ2-5	.	TGTGCCAGTAGTCTTCCACCGGGGGAGACCCAGTACTTC	CASSLPPGETQYF
13	TRBV6-2/TRBV6-3	.	TRBJ2-7	.	TGTGCCAGCAGCCCAGACTACGCCTACGAGCAGTACTTC	CASSPDYAYEQYF
16	TRBV5-1	.	TRBJ1-3	.	TGCGCCAGCAGCTTGGCCGGGGGGGCTGCAGGAAACACCATATATTTT	CASSLAGGAAGNTIYF
14	TRBV19	.	TRBJ1-5	.	TGTGCCAGCTGGGACACCAGTTTCAATCAGCCCCAGCATTTT	CASWDTSFNQPQHF
16	TRBV18	.	TRBJ1-2	.	TGTGCCAGCTCTCTTCTCCAGGGCACACGGGGGTATGGCTACACCTTC	CASSLLQGTRGYGYTF
14	TRBV18	.	TRBJ1-2	TRBD1	TGTGCCAGCTCCCAACTCCGGGACAGGGATGGCTACACCTTC	CASSQLRDRDGYTF
14	TRBV5-1	.	TRBJ1-2	TRBD1	TGCGCCAGCCGAGTGGGACAGAATTCTTATGGCTACACCTTC	CASRVGQNSYGYTF
15	TRBV6-5	.	TRBJ1-2	TRBD1	TGTGCCAGCAGTTATCTACAGGGGGGGACGTTGGGCTACACCTTC	CASSYLQGGTLGYTF
14	TRBV2	.	TRBJ2-1	.	TGTGCCAGCATATCCCCAGTTACCTACAATGAGCAGTTCTTC	CASISPVTYNEQFF
14	TRBV4-3	.	TRBJ1-4	TRBD1	TGCGCCAGCAGCGGGGACAGGGGTAATGAAAAACTGTTTTTT	CASSGDRGNEKLFF
14	TRBV5-1	.	TRBJ2-4	.	TGCGCCAGCAGAACCTGGGGGGACGAAAACATTCAGTACTTC	CASRTWGDENIQYF
14	TRBV6-5	.	TRBJ2-3	TRBD2	TGTGCCAGCAGTCTAGCGGTTAGCACAGATACGCAGTATTTT	CASSLAVSTDTQYF
15	TRBV7-8	.	TRBJ2-3	TRBD2	TGTGCCAGCCCTGGGGCTAGCGGGGGCCCAGATACGCAGTATTTT	CASPGASGGPDTQYF
13	TRBV24-1	.	TRBJ1-2	.	TGTGCCACCAGTGATCCCGGGGTCTATGGCTACACCTTC	CATSDPGVYGYTF
12	TRBV6-5	once	TRBJ1-1	.	TGTGCCGACCGGTGCGGGAAAACTGAAGCTTTCTTT	CADRCGKTEAFF
15	TRBV9	.	TRBJ2-1	.	TGTGCCAGCAGCGTTAGGGGTCAGCCCTACAATGAGCAGTTCTTC	CASSVRGQPYNEQFF
13	TRBV6-5	.	TRBJ2-1	.	TGTGCCAGCGGTCGGGAGACAGTAGGTGAGCAGTTCTTC	CASGRETVGEQFF
14	TRBV5-1	.	TRBJ2-5	.	TGCGCCAGCAGTACCCCTGGGGCTCAAGAGACCCAGTACTTC	CASSTPGAQETQYF
15	TRBV7-2	.	TRBJ1-2	TRBD1	TGTGCCAGCAGCTTAGTATGGCAGGGGGCTGACGGCTACACCTTC	CASSLVWQGADGYTF
16	TRBV6-2/TRBV6-3	.	TRBJ2-7	TRBD2	TGTGCCAGCAGTTACCCAACGGGGACTATTACCTACGAGCAGTACTTC	CASSYPTGTITYEQYF
16	TRBV19	.	TRBJ2-1	TRBD2	TGTGCCAGTACCGATACAACTAGCGGGGGGGACAATGAGCAGTTCTTC	CASTDTTSGGDNEQFF
16	TRBV7-2	.	TRBJ2-3	TRBD2	TGTGCCAGCAGCTTAGGGGTTAGCGGGGGTACAGATACGCAGTATTTT	CASSLGVSGGTDTQYF
13	TRBV7-2	.	TRBJ2-3	TRBD2	TGTGCCAGCAGACCTGGGGGGGGAGATACGCAGTATTTT	CASRPGGGDTQYF
16	TRBV27	.	TRBJ2-1	.	TGTGCCAGCAGTTTAATTAGGTCAGGGCCGTACAATGAGCAGTTCTTC	CASSLIRSGPYNEQFF
14	TRBV18	.	TRBJ2-1	.	TGTGCCAGCTCACTCTCGACAGTGGCCGGTGAGCAGTTCTTC	CASSLSTVAGEQFF
12	TRBV6-5	.	TRBJ2-3	.	TGTGCCAGCTGGGAGTTTCCAGATACGCAGTATTTT	CASWEFPDTQYF
22	TRBV10-3	.	TRBJ2-6	TRBD1	TGTGCCATCAGGAAACAACCGGGACAGGGAAAAGGGGTGCTCTCTGGGGCCAACGTCCTGACTTTC	CAIRKQPGQGKGVLSGANVLTF
14	TRBV7-8	.	TRBJ1-4	.	TGTGCCAGCAACCCGGGGGGAGGTGTCGAAAAACTGTTTTTT	CASNPGGGVEKLFF
15	TRBV7-3	.	TRBJ2-3	TRBD1	TGTGCCAGCAGCTTAACTAGGACAGGGGCGGATACGCAGTATTTT	CASSLTRTGADTQYF
12	TRBV29-1	.	TRBJ1-3	TRBD1	TGCAGTGCAGGGGGCTCAGGAAACACCATATATTTT	CSAGGSGNTIYF